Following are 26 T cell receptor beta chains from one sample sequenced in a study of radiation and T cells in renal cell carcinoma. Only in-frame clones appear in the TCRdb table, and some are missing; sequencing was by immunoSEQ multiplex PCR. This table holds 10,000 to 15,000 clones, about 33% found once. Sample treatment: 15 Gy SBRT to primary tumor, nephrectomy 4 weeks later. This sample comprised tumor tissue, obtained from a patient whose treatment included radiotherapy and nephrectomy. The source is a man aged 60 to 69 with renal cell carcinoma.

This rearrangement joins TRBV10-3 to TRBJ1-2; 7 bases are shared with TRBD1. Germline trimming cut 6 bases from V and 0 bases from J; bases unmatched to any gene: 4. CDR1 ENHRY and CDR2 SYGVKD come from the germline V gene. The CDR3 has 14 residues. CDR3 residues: CAIRGTASNYGYTF. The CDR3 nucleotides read TGTGCCATCAGAGGGACAGCTTCTAACTATGGCTACACCTTC.

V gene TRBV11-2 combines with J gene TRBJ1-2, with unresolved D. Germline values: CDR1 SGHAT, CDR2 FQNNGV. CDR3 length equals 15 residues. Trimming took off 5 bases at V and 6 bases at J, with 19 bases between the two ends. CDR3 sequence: CASSPTGSSVHGYTF. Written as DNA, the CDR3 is TGTGCCAGCAGCCCGACCGGGTCCTCGGTGCATGGCTACACCTTC.

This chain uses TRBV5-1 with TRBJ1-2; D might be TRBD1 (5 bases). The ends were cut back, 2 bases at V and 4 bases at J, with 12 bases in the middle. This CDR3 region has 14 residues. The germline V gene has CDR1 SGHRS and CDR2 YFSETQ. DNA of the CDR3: TGCGCCAGCAGCTTAGGGCAGGGCCTCTATGGCTACACCTTC. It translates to CASSLGQGLYGYTF.

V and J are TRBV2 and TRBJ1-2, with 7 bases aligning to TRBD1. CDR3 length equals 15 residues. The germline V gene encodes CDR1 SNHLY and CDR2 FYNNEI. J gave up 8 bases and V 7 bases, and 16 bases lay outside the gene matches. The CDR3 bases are TGTGCCAGCACCTTACTCCAAGCAGGGGGGTCGGGCTACACCTTC. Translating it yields CASTLLQAGGSGYTF.

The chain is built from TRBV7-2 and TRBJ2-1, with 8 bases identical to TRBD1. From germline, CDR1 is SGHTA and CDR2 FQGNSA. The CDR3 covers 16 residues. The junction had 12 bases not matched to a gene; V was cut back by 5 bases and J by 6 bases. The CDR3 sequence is CASSTRTGNRGNEQFF. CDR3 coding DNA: TGTGCCAGCAGCACAAGGACAGGGAATAGAGGCAATGAGCAGTTCTTC.

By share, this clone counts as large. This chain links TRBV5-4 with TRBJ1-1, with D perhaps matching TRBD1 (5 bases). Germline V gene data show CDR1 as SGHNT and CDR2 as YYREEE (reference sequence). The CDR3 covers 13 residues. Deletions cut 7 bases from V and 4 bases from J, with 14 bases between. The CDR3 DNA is TGTGCCAGCTTAGGGCAGGGTAGCACTGAAGCTTTCTTT. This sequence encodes CASLGQGSTEAFF. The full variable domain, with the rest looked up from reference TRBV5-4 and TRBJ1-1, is ETGVTQSPTHLIKTRGQQVTLRCSSQSGHNTVSWYQQALGQGPQFIFQYYREEENGRGNFPPRFSGLQFPNYSSELNVNALELDDSALYLCASLGQGSTEAFFGQGTRLTVV.

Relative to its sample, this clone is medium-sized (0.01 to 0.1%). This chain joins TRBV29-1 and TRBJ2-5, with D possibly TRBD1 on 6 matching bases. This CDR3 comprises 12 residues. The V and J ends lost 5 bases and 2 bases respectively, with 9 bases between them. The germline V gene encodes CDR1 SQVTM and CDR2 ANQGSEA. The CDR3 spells CSVSRGQETQYF. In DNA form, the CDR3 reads TGCAGCGTTTCCAGGGGACAAGAGACCCAGTACTTC. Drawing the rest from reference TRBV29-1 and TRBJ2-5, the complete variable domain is SAVISQKPSRDICQRGTSLTIQCQVDSQVTMMFWYRQQPGQSLTLIATANQGSEATYESGFVIDKFPISRPNLTFSTLTVSNMSPEDSSIYLCSVSRGQETQYFGPGTRLLVL.

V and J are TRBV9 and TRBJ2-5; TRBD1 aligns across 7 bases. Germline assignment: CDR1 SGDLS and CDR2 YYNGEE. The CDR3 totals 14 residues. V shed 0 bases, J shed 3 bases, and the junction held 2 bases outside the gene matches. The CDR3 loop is CASSVEGQKETQYF. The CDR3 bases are TGTGCCAGCAGCGTAGAGGGACAGAAAGAGACCCAGTACTTC.

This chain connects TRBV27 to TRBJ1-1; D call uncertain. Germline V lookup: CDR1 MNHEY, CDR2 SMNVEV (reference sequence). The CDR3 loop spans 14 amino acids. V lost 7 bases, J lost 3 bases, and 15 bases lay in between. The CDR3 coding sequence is TGTGCCAGCACCCCGGGAGTAGGGTACACTGAAGCTTTCTTT. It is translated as CASTPGVGYTEAFF.

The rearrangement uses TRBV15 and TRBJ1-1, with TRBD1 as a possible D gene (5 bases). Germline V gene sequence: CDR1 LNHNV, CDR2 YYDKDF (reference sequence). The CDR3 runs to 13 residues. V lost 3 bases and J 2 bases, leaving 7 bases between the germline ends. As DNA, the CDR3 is TGTGCCACCAGCAGCGACAGAAACACTGAAGCTTTCTTT. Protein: CATSSDRNTEAFF.

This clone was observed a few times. The CDR3 sequence: CSVGAGGALDTEAFF. CDR3 nucleotides: TGCAGCGTTGGAGCAGGGGGCGCATTAGACACTGAAGCTTTCTTT. The rearrangement uses TRBV29-1 and TRBJ1-1; 8 positions agree with TRBD1. Losses at the gene ends were 4 bases for V and 3 bases for J; bases not matched to a gene: 10. The CDR3 has 15 residues. Germline loops: CDR1 SQVTM, CDR2 ANQGSEA. Full variable domain (rest looked up from reference TRBV29-1 and TRBJ1-1): SAVISQKPSRDICQRGTSLTIQCQVDSQVTMMFWYRQQPGQSLTLIATANQGSEATYESGFVIDKFPISRPNLTFSTLTVSNMSPEDSSIYLCSVGAGGALDTEAFFGQGTRLTVV.

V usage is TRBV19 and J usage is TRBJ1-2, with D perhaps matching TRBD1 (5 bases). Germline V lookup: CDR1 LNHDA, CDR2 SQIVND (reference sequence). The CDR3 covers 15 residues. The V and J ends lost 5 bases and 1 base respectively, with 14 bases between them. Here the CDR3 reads CASSSPGRNNYGYTF. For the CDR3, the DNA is TGTGCCAGTAGTTCCCCGGGACGGAATAACTATGGCTACACCTTC. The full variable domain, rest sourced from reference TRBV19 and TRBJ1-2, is DGGITQSPKYLFRKEGQNVTLSCEQNLNHDAMYWYRQDPGQGLRLIYYSQIVNDFQKGDIAEGYSVSREKKESFPLTVTSAQKNPTAFYLCASSSPGRNNYGYTFGSGTRLTVV.

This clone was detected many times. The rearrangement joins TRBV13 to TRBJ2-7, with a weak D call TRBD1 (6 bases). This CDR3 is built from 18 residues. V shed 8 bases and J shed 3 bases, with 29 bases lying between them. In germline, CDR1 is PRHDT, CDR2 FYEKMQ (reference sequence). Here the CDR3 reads CASWHPGQLAPSSYEQYF. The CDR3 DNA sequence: TGTGCCAGCTGGCACCCCGGACAGTTGGCGCCGTCGAGCTACGAGCAGTACTTC.

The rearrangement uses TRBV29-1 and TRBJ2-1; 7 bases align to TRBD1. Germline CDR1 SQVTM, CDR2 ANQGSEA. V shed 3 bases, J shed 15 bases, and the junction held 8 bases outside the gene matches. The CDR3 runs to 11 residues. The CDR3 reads CSVDLQGSPFF. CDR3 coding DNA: TGCAGCGTTGACCTACAGGGGTCCCCGTTCTTC.

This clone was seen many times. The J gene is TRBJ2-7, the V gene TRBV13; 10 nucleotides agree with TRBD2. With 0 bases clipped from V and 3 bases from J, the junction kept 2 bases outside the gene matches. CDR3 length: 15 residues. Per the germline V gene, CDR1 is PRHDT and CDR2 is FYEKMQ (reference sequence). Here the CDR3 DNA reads TGTGCCAGCAGCTTAGGACTAGCGGGGAACTACGAGCAGTACTTC. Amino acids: CASSLGLAGNYEQYF.

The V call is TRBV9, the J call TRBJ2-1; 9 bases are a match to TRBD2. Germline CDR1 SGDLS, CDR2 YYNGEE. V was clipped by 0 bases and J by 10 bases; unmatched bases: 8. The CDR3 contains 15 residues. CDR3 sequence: CASSVGREGLSEQFF. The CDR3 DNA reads TGTGCCAGCAGCGTAGGGCGGGAGGGCCTCAGCGAGCAGTTCTTC.

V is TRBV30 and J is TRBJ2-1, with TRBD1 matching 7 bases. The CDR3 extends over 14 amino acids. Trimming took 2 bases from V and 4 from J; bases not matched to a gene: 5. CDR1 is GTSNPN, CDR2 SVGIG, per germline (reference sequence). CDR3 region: CAWSRGTVYNEQFF. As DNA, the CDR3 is TGTGCCTGGAGTAGGGGGACAGTATACAATGAGCAGTTCTTC. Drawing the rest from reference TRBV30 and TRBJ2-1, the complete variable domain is SQTIHQWPATLVQPVGSPLSLECTVEGTSNPNLYWYRQAAGRGLQLLFYSVGIGQISSEVPQNLSASRPQDRQFILSSKKLLLSDSGFYLCAWSRGTVYNEQFFGPGTRLTVL.

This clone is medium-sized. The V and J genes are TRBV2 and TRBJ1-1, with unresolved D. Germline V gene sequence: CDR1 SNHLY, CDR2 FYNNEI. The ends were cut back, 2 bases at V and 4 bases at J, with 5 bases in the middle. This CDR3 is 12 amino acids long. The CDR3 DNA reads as TGTGCCAGCAGTGAAAGACGCACTGAAGCTTTCTTT. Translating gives CASSERRTEAFF.

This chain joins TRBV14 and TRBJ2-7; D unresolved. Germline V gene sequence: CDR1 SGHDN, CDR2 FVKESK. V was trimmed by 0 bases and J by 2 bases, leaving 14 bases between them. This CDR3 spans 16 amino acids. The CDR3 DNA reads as TGTGCCAGCAGCCAAGATTTCCTTTCAGCGACCTACGAGCAGTACTTC. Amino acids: CASSQDFLSATYEQYF. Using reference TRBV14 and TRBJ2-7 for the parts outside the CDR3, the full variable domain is EAGVTQFPSHSVIEKGQTVTLRCDPISGHDNLYWYRRVMGKEIKFLLHFVKESKQDESGMPNNRFLAERTGGTYSTLKVQPAELEDSGVYFCASSQDFLSATYEQYFGPGTRLTVT.

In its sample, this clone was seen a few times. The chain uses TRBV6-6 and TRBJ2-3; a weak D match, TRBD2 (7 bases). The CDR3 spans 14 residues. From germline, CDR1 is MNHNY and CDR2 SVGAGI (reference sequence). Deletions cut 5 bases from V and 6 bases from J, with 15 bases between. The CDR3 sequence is CASSDRGGPDTQYF. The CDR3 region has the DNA TGTGCCAGCAGTGATAGGGGGGGCCCGGATACGCAGTATTTT.

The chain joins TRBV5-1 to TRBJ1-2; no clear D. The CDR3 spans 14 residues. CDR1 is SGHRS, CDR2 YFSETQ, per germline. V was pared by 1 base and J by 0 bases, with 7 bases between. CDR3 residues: CASSLSQSNYGYTF. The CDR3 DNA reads TGCGCCAGCAGCTTGTCCCAGTCTAACTATGGCTACACCTTC.

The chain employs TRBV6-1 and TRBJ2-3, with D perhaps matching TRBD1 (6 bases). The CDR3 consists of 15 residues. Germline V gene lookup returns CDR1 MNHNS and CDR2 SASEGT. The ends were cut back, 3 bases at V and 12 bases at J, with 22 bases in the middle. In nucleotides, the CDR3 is TGTGCCAGCAGTGACCACAGGGTTCCCACATCCCGACAGTATTTT. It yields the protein CASSDHRVPTSRQYF.

In DNA form, the CDR3 reads TGTGCCTTAGAGACACTTACCTCCTACGAGCAGTACGTC. It encodes CALETLTSYEQYV. The chain uses TRBV30 and TRBJ2-7, with D hard to call. CDR3 length equals 13 residues. The V end was cut by 7 bases, the J end by 0 bases, with 13 bases between. Germline V gene lookup returns CDR1 GTSNPN and CDR2 SVGIG (reference sequence).

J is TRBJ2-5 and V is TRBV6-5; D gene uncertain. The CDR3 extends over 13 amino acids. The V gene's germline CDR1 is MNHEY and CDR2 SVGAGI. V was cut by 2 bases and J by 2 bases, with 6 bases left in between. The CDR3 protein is CASSYQGQETQYF. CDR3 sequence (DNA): TGTGCCAGCAGTTACCAAGGTCAAGAGACCCAGTACTTC.

CDR3 nucleotides: TGTGCCAGCGCGGCTACAAACACAGATACGCAGTATTTT. This codes for CASAATNTDTQYF. This chain links TRBV7-3 with TRBJ2-3, with D unresolved. The CDR3 is 13 residues long. Germline V gives CDR1 SGHTA, CDR2 FQGTGA. V lost 8 bases and J lost 2, with 11 bases in between.

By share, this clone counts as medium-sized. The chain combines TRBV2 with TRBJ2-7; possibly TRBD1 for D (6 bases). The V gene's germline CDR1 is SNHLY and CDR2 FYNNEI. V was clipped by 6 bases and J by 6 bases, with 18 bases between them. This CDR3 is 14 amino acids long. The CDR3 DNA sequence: TGTGCCAGCAGCGAGGACAGATCGGGATCCGAGCAGTACGTC. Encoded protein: CASSEDRSGSEQYV.